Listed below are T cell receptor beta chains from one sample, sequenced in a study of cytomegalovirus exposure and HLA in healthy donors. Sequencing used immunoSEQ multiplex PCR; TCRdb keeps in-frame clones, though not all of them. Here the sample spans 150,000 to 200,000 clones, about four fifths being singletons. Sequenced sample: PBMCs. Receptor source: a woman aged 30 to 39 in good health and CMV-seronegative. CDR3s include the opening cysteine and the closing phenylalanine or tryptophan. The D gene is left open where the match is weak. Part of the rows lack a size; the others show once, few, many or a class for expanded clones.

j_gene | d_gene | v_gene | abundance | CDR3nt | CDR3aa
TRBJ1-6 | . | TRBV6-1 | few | TGTGCCAGTCGAGGACAGAGTAATTCACCCCTCCACTTT | CASRGQSNSPLHF
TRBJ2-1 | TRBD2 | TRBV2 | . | TGTGCCAGCAGTGGGGTACTAGCGGGGGGAGAGCAGTTCTTC | CASSGVLAGGEQFF
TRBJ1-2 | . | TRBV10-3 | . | TGTGCCATCAGTGCGCGGGGTGGCTACACCTTC | CAISARGGYTF
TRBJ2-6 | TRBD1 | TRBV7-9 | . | TGTGCGGGGGGACCCCGGGACAGGGGGTTCTCTGGGGCCAACGTCCTGACTTTC | CAGGPRDRGFSGANVLTF
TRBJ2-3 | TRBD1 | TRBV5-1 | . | TGCGCCAGCAGCTCCCCGACAGGGGCCGAGGGTGATACGCAGTATTTT | CASSSPTGAEGDTQYF
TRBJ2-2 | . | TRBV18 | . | TGTGCCAGCTCGACCCGCGGGGGCCTAAACACCGGGGAGCTGTTTTTT | CASSTRGGLNTGELFF
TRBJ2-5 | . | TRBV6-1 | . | TGTGCCAGCAGTGAGTCCGTTGGGGGGGAGACCCAGTACTTC | CASSESVGGETQYF
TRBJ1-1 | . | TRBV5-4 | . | TGTGCCAGCAGCTCTAACGGGATCATGAACACTGAAGCTTTCTTT | CASSSNGIMNTEAFF
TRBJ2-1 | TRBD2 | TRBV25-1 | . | TGTGCCAGCAGTGACCCTAGCGGGGCTGGGTACAATGAGCAGTTCTTC | CASSDPSGAGYNEQFF
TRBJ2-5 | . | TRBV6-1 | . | TGTGCCAGCAGCCCCGGGACATCGACCCAAGAGACCCAGTACTTC | CASSPGTSTQETQYF
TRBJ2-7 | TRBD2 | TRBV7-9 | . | TGTGCCAGCAGCTTATTCACGGGGGGCTCCTACGAGCAGTACTTC | CASSLFTGGSYEQYF
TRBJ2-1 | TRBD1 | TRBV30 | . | TGTGCCAGTGACAGGGGAAGGATCAATGAGCAGTTCTTC | CASDRGRINEQFF
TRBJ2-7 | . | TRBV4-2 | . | TGTGCCAGCAGCCAAGGGTGGGCAGCGGCCGACGAGCAGTACTTC | CASSQGWAAADEQYF
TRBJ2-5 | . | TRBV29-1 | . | TGCAGCGTTGCACGGGGTCCAGAGACCCAGTACTTC | CSVARGPETQYF
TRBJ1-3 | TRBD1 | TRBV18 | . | TGTGCCAGCTCACCTTCGGCAGGGGGCTCTGGAAACACCATATATTTT | CASSPSAGGSGNTIYF
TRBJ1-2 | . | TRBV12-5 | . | TGTGCTAGTGACCATTCCCGATCCGAGGGCTACACCTTC | CASDHSRSEGYTF
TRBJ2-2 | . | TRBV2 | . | TGTGCCAGCAAAGCGGAGGCCACCGGGGAGCTGTTTTTT | CASKAEATGELFF
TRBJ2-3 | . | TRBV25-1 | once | TGTGCCAGCAGTGTCCCCGGGGGCACAGATACGCAGTATTTT | CASSVPGGTDTQYF
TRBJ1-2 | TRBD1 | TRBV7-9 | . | TGTGCCAGCGGGGCGGGACAGGGGGCAGGCGGCTACACCTTC | CASGAGQGAGGYTF
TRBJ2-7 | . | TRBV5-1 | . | TGCGCCAGCAGCTTGGCACTCGAGCAGTACTTC | CASSLALEQYF
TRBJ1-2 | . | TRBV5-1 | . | TGCGCCAGCAGCTTGGGCCACTCTAACTATGGCTACACCTTC | CASSLGHSNYGYTF
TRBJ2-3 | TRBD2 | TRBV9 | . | TGTGCCAGCAGCGTATCAACTTCCGGGACTAGCGCTGGGGATACGCAGTATTTT | CASSVSTSGTSAGDTQYF
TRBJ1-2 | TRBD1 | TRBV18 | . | TGTGCCAGCTCGCAGGACAGGGGGAACTATGGCTACACCTTC | CASSQDRGNYGYTF
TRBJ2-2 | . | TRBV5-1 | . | TGCGCCAGCAGCTTGTCTGTTAGCGGTACCGGGGAGCTGTTTTTT | CASSLSVSGTGELFF
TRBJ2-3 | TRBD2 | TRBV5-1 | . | TGCGCCAGCAGCCGCGTTAGCGGGGGGGCAGATACGCAGTATTTT | CASSRVSGGADTQYF
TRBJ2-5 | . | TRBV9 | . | TGTGCCAGCAGCGCCCGCGGGGACCAAGAGACCCAGTACTTC | CASSARGDQETQYF
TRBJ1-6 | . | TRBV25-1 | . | TGTGCCAGCAGTGAGCAGGGAACAGTTAATTCACCCCTCCACTTT | CASSEQGTVNSPLHF
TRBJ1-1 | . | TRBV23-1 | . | TGCGCCAGCAGCCCAGTGAACACTGAAGCTTTCTTT | CASSPVNTEAFF
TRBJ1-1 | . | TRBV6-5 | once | TGTGCCAGCAGTTACCCGGGGGGGGTGGCTTTCTTT | CASSYPGGVAFF
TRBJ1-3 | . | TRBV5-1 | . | TGCGCCAGCAGCTTGGGCGAACAGGGAAACACCATATATTTT | CASSLGEQGNTIYF
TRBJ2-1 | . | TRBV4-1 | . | TGCGCCAGCAGCCAAGAAACAGGACTACCCTACAATGAGCAGTTCTTC | CASSQETGLPYNEQFF
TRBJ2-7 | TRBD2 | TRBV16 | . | TGTGCCAGCAGCCAGCTAAGCGGGAGTATTTCCTACGAGCAGTACTTC | CASSQLSGSISYEQYF
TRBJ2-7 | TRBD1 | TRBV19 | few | TGTGCCAGTAGTGGGTGGACAGGGCGCGAGCAGTACTTC | CASSGWTGREQYF
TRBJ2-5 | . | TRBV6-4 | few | TGTGCCAGCAGCCCGACAGTTTTTGAGCAAGAGACCCAGTACTTC | CASSPTVFEQETQYF
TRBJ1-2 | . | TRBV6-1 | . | TGTGCCAGCAGGAAACAGGGAAAGCGGAAGGATGGCTACACCTTC | CASRKQGKRKDGYTF